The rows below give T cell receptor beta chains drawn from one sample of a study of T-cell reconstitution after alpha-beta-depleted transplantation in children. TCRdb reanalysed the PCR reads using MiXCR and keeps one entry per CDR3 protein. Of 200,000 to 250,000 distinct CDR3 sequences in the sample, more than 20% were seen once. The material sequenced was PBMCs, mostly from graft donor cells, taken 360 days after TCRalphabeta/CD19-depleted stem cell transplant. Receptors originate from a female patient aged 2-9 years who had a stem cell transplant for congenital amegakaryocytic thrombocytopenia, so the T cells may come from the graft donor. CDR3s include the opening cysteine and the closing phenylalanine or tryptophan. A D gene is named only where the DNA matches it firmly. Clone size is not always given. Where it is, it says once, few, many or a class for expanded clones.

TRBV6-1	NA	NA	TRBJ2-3	CASSFETDTQYF	TGTGCCAGCAGTTTCGAGACAGATACGCAGTATTTT
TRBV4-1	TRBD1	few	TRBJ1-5	CASSQGTGGNQPQHF	TGCGCCAGCAGCCAAGGGACAGGGGGAAATCAGCCCCAGCATTTT
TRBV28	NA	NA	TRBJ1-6	CASSTSGMRDSPLHF	TGTGCCAGCAGTACGTCCGGGATGAGGGATTCACCCCTCCACTTT
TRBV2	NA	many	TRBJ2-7	CASSDSGRTYEQYF	TGTGCCAGCAGTGATTCGGGGCGAACCTACGAGCAGTACTTC
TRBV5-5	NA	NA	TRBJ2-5	CASSWGVATTYQETQYF	TGTGCCAGCAGCTGGGGTGTAGCGACAACGTACCAAGAGACCCAGTACTTC
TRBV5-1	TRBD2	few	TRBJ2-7	CASSLDGTSMREQYF	TGCGCCAGCAGCTTGGACGGGACTAGCATGAGGGAGCAGTACTTC
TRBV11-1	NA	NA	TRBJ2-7	CASITSGGQGTHYEQYF	TGTGCCAGCATCACCTCGGGCGGGCAGGGGACCCACTACGAGCAGTACTTC
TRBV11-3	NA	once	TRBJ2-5	CASSLDRGDSYQETQYF	TGTGCCAGCAGCTTAGATCGGGGAGATTCGTACCAAGAGACCCAGTACTTC
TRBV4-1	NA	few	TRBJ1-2	CASSQETDGYTF	TGCGCCAGCAGCCAAGAGACAGATGGCTACACCTTC
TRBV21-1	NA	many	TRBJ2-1	CASSKVMKRDARRNEQFF	TGTGCCAGCAGCAAAGTAATGAAGCGGGATGCCCGAAGGAATGAGCAGTTCTTC
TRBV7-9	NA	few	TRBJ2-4	CASSPGDSLAKNIQYF	TGTGCCAGCAGCCCGGGGGACAGCCTAGCCAAAAACATTCAGTACTTC
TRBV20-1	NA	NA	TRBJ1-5	CSTNRIVSGDQPQHF	TGCAGTACGAATAGAATTGTAAGCGGGGATCAGCCCCAGCATTTT
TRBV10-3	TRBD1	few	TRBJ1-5	CAISSTGQGVSYSNQPQHF	TGTGCCATCAGTTCGACAGGGCAAGGGGTGTCTTATAGCAATCAGCCCCAGCATTTT
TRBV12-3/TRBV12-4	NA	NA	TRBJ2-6	CASSLRRDFDSSGANVLTF	TGTGCCAGCAGTCTCCGAAGGGACTTCGACTCCTCTGGGGCCAACGTCCTGACTTTC
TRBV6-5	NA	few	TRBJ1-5	CASSYSLPAGQPQHF	TGTGCCAGCAGTTACTCGCTTCCGGCCGGGCAGCCCCAGCATTTT
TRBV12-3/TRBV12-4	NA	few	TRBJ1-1	CASSFVGLGSEAFF	TGTGCCAGCAGTTTTGTTGGTCTAGGGTCTGAAGCTTTCTTT
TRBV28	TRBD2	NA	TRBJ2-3	CATQTSEIDTQYF	TGTGCCACCCAGACTAGCGAGATAGATACGCAGTATTTT
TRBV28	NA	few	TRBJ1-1	CASSFQGSTEAFF	TGTGCCAGCAGTTTCCAGGGAAGCACTGAAGCTTTCTTT
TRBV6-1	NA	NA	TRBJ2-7	CASRSLYRIGAYSYEQYF	TGTGCCAGCAGATCACTGTACCGGATCGGGGCCTATTCCTACGAGCAGTACTTC
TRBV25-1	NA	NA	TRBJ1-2	CASSDPTQTYGYTF	TGTGCCAGCAGTGACCCGACCCAGACCTATGGCTACACCTTC
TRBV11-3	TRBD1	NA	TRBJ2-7	CASSLPTGQGLYEQYF	TGTGCCAGCAGCCTCCCTACGGGACAGGGGTTGTACGAGCAGTACTTC
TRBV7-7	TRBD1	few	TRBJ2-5	CASARDRGPETQYF	TGTGCCAGCGCCCGGGACAGGGGGCCAGAGACCCAGTACTTC
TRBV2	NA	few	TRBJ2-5	CASSDSVQETQYF	TGTGCCAGCAGTGATTCCGTCCAAGAGACCCAGTACTTC
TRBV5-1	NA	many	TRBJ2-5	CASSLNTQETQYF	TGCGCCAGCAGCTTGAACACTCAAGAGACCCAGTACTTC
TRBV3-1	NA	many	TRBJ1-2	CASSQGHRGYTF	TGTGCCAGCAGCCAAGGACATCGGGGCTACACCTTC
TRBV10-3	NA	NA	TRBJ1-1	CAISERGVTEAFF	TGTGCCATCAGCGAGCGGGGCGTCACTGAAGCTTTCTTT
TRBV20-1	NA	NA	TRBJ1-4	CSAREARDYEKLFF	TGCAGTGCTAGAGAGGCCAGGGACTACGAAAAACTGTTTTTT
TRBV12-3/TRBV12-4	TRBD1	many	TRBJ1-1	CASSRRQGFVAEAFF	TGTGCCAGCAGTCGGCGACAGGGTTTCGTGGCTGAAGCTTTCTTT
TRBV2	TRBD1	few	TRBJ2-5	CASRSDRGSGETQYF	TGTGCCAGCAGGTCGGACAGGGGTTCAGGAGAGACCCAGTACTTC
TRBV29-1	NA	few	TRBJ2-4	CSVEVHPNIQYF	TGCAGCGTTGAGGTTCACCCAAACATTCAGTACTTC
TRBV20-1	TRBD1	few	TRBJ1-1	CSAQLQGVGTEAFF	TGCAGTGCCCAGCTCCAGGGGGTGGGCACTGAAGCTTTCTTT
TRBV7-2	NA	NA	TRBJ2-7	CASSSSTASYEQYF	TGTGCCAGCAGCTCTTCGACAGCGTCCTACGAGCAGTACTTC
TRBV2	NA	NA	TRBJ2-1	CASSGSGVFVDEQFF	TGTGCCAGCAGTGGTAGTGGGGTTTTTGTGGATGAGCAGTTCTTC
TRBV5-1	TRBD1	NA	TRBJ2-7	CARYGQGGEQYF	TGCGCCAGATATGGACAGGGCGGCGAGCAGTACTTC
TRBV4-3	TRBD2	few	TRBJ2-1	CASSPRGDNEQFF	TGCGCCAGCAGCCCTCGGGGGGACAATGAGCAGTTCTTC
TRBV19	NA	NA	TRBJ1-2	CASSTVLTGFYGYTF	TGTGCCAGTAGTACCGTCCTGACAGGATTCTATGGCTACACCTTC
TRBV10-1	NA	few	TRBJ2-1	CASSESVSTNEQFF	TGCGCCAGCAGTGAGTCGGTTAGCACCAATGAGCAGTTCTTC
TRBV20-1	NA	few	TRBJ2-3	CSGSPDTQYF	TGCAGTGGTTCCCCCGATACGCAGTATTTT
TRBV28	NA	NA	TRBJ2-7	CASSTGPQEQYF	TGTGCCAGCAGCACGGGACCCCAGGAGCAGTACTTC
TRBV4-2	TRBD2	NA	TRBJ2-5	CASSQDPGTEMGLADQETQYF	TGTGCCAGCAGCCAGGACCCCGGGACAGAAATGGGACTAGCGGACCAAGAGACCCAGTACTTC
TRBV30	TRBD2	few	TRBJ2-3	CAWTSGRGADTQYF	TGTGCCTGGACGAGCGGGAGGGGGGCAGATACGCAGTATTTT
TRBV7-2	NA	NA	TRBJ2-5	CASSLVGRQETQYF	TGTGCCAGCAGCTTAGTTGGTAGGCAAGAGACCCAGTACTTC
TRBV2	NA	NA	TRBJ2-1	CASKGSLGNEQFF	TGTGCCAGCAAGGGGTCTCTCGGCAATGAGCAGTTCTTC
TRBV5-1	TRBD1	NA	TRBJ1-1	CASSFSTGMTEAFF	TGCGCCAGCAGCTTTTCGACAGGGATGACTGAAGCTTTCTTT
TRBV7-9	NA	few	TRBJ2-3	CASSLDSSHPQYF	TGTGCCAGCAGCTTGGACAGTTCGCACCCGCAGTATTTT
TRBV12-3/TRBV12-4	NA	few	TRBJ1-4	CASSPGGSEKLFF	TGTGCCAGCAGTCCCGGGGGATCTGAAAAACTGTTTTTT
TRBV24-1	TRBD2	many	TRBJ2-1	CATSDPGLAVDEQFF	TGTGCCACCAGTGACCCGGGACTAGCAGTCGATGAGCAGTTCTTC
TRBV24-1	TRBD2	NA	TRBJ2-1	CATSDNQLAGIYNEQFF	TGTGCCACCAGTGATAACCAACTAGCGGGAATCTACAATGAGCAGTTCTTC
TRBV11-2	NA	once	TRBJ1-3	CASSTGPGNTIYF	TGTGCCAGCTCAACGGGACCCGGAAACACCATATATTTT
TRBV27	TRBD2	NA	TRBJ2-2	CAARTSDDTGELFF	TGTGCCGCCCGGACTAGTGACGACACCGGGGAGCTGTTTTTT
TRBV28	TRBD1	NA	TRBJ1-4	CASSFLWMDRGLDYEKLFF	TGTGCCAGCAGTTTTCTGTGGATGGACAGGGGCTTAGACTACGAAAAACTGTTTTTT
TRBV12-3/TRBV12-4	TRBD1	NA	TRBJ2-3	CASSLNRGSLALTSTDTQYF	TGTGCCAGCAGCCTGAACAGGGGGTCTTTAGCCCTGACGAGCACAGATACGCAGTATTTT
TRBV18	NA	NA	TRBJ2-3	CASSPRTPAGLTDTQYF	TGTGCCAGCTCACCTAGGACCCCGGCCGGCCTCACAGATACGCAGTATTTT